Presented here are 2 T cell receptor beta chains from one specimen sequenced in a study of regulatory T cells in long-lasting Graves disease. Noted time point: newly diagnosed GD, antithyroid drugs for less than 3 months. RNA extracted from PBMCs served as the sequencing template. Combining iRepertoire HTBI primers with Arm-PCR of CDR3 regions, the authors built TCR beta libraries. Via MiXCR, TCRdb re-called the multiplex PCR reads, giving one row per CDR3 protein. The sample shows just over 600,000 distinct CDR3 sequences, about 16% of them seen only once. The sample was also linked to a second study, of T cells in Graves' hyperthyroidism and ophthalmopathy.

The specimen was peripheral blood mononuclear cells (PBMCs), collected at new diagnosis, from a patient treated with antithyroid drugs. These receptors were taken from a woman aged 25 to 39 with Graves disease.

This clonotype was counted ten times or more. V and J are TRBV2 and TRBJ2-1, with a tentative D call TRBD2 (7 bases). Per the germline V gene, CDR1 is SNHLY and CDR2 is FYNNEI. Trimming removed 10 bases from V and 8 bases from J, with 24 bases in between. This CDR3 has 15 residues. The chain's CDR3 is CAIPDSGLGGDEQFF. The CDR3 DNA reads TGTGCCATCCCGGACTCAGGACTAGGGGGGGATGAGCAGTTCTTC.

The chain combines TRBV5-4 with TRBJ1-1; unclear D gene. V gave up 0 bases and J gave up 6 bases, with 18 bases separating them. The CDR3 extends over 16 amino acids. Germline V gene sequence: CDR1 SGHNT, CDR2 YYREEE (reference sequence). The CDR3 coding sequence is TGTGCCAGCAGCTTGGCTCCCCCCCTAGGTTCAGCTGAAGCTTTCTTT. Its protein product is CASSLAPPLGSAEAFF.